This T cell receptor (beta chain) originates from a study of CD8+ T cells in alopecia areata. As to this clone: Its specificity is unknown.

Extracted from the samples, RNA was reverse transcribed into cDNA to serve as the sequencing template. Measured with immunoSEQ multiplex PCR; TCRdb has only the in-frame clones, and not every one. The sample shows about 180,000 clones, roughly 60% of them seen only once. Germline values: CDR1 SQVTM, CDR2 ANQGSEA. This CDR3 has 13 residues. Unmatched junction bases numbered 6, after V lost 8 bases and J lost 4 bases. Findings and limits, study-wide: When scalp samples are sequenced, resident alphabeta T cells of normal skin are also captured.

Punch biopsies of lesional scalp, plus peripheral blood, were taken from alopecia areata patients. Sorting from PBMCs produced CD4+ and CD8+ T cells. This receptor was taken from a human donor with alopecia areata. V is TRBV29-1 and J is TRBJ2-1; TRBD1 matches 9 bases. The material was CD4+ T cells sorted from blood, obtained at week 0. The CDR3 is CSSLGTGYNEQFF. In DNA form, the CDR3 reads TGCAGCTCTCTCGGGACAGGGTACAATGAGCAGTTCTTC.